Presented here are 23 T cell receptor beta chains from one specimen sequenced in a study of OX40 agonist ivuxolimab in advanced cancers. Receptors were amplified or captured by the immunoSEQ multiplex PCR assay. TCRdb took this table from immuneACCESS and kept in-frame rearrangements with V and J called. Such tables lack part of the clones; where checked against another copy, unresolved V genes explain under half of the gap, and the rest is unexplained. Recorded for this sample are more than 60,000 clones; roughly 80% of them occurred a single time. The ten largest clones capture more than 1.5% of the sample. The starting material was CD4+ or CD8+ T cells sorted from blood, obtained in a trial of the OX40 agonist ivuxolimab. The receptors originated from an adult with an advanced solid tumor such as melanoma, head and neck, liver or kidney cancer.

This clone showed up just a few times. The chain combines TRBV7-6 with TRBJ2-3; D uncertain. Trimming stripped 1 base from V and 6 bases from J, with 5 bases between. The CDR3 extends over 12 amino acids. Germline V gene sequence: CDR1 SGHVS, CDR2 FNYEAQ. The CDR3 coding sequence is TGTGCCAGCAGCTTAGAGAAGGATACGCAGTATTTT. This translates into CASSLEKDTQYF.

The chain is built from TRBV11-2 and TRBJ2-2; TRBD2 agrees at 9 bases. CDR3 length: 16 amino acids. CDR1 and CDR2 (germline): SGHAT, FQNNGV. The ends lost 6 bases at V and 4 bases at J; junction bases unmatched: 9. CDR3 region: CASRGGAGGSTGELFF. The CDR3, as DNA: TGTGCCAGCAGAGGTGGGGCGGGAGGGTCCACCGGGGAGCTGTTTTTT.

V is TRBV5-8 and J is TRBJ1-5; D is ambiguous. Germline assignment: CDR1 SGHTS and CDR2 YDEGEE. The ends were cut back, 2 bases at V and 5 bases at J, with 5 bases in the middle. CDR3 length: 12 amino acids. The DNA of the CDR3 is TGTGCCAGCAGCTTAACCCATCAGCCCCAGCATTTT. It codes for CASSLTHQPQHF.

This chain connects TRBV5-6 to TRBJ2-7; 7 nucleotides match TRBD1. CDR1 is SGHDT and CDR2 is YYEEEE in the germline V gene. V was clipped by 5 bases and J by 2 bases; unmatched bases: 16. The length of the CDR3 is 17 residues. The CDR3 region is CASRPGQVGDTAYEQYF. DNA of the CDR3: TGTGCCAGCAGACCAGGACAGGTCGGGGATACCGCCTACGAGCAGTACTTC.

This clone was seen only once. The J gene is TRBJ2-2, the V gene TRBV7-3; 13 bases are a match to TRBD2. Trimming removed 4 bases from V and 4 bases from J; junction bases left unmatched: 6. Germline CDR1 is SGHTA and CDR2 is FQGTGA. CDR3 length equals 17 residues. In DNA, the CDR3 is TGTGCCAGCAGCTCCGGACTAGCGGGAGCGCGCACCGGGGAGCTGTTTTTT. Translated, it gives CASSSGLAGARTGELFF.

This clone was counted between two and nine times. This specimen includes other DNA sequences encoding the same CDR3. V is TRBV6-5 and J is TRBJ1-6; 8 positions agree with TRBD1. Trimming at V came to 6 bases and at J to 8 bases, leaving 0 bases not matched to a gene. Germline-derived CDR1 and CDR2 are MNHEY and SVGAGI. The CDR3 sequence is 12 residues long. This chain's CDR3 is CASRTGDSPLHF. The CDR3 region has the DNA TGTGCCAGCAGGACAGGGGATTCACCCCTCCACTTT.

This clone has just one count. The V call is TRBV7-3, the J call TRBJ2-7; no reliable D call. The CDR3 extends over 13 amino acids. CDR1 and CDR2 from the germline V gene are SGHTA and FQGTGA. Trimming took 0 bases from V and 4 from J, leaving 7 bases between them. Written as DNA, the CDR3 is TGTGCCAGCAGCTTAACCCATACTTACGAGCAGTACTTC. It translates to CASSLTHTYEQYF. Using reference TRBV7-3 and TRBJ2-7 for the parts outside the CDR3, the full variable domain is GAGVSQTPSNKVTEKGKYVELRCDPISGHTALYWYRQSLGQGPEFLIYFQGTGAADDSGLPNDRFFAVRPEGSVSTLKIQRTERGDSAVYLCASSLTHTYEQYFGPGTRLTVT.

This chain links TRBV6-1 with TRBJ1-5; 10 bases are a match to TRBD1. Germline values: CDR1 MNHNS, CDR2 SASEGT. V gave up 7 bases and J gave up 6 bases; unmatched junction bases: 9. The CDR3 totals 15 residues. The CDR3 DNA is TGTGCCAGCACCCCCCGGGACAGGGGCTTTCAGCCCCAGCATTTT. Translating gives CASTPRDRGFQPQHF.

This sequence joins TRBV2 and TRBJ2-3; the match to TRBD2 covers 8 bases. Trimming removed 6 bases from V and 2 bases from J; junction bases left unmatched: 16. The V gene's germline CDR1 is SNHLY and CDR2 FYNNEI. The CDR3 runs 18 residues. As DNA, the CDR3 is TGTGCCAGCAGAAGACTAGGGCGGGGGGCACTAACCACAGATACGCAGTATTTT. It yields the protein CASRRLGRGALTTDTQYF.

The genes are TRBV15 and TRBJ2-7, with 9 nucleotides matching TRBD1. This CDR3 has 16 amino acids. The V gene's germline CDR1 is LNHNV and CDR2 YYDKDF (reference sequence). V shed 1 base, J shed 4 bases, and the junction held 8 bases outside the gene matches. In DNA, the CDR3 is TGTGCCACCAGCAGAGGGAGAGGACAGGGGTATTACGAGCAGTACTTC. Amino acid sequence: CATSRGRGQGYYEQYF. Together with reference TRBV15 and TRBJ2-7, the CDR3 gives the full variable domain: DAMVIQNPRYQVTQFGKPVTLSCSQTLNHNVMYWYQQKSSQAPKLLFHYYDKDFNNEADTPDNFQSRRPNTSFCFLDIRSPGLGDTAMYLCATSRGRGQGYYEQYFGPGTRLTVT.

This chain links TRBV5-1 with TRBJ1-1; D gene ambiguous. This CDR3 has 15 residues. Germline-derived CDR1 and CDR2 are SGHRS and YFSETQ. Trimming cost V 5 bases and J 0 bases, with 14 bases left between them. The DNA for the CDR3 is TGCGCCAGCAGGGGCTCAAACATATTGAACACTGAAGCTTTCTTT. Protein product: CASRGSNILNTEAFF.

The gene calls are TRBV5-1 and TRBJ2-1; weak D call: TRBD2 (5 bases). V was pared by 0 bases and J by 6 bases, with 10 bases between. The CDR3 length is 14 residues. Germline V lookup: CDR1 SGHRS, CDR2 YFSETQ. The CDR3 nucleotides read TGCGCCAGCAGCTTGGAGCCGGGGAGCAATGAGCAGTTCTTC. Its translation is CASSLEPGSNEQFF.

The CDR3 spells CASSYSLRGSYGYTF. In DNA form, the CDR3 reads TGTGCCAGCAGTTACTCGTTAAGGGGGAGCTATGGCTACACCTTC. The V and J genes are TRBV6-5 and TRBJ1-2, with D perhaps TRBD1 (6 bases). Per the germline V gene, CDR1 is MNHEY and CDR2 is SVGAGI. The CDR3 has 15 residues. Deletions cut 0 bases from V and 4 bases from J, with 12 bases between.

CDR3 in amino acids: CASSQDGGASYEQYF. CDR3 sequence (DNA): TGTGCCAGCAGCCAAGATGGGGGCGCCTCCTACGAGCAGTACTTC. The chain has TRBV4-2 and TRBJ2-7, with D tentatively TRBD1 (6 bases). The germline gives CDR1 LGHNA, CDR2 YNFKEQ. V dropped 0 bases and J dropped 0 bases, with 9 bases sitting between them. The CDR3 extends over 15 amino acids.

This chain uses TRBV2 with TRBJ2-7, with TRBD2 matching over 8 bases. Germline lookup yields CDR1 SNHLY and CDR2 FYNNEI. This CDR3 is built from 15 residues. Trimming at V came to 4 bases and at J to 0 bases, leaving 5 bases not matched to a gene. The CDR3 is CASSARAGGSYEQYF. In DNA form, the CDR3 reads TGTGCCAGCAGTGCCAGGGCGGGGGGCTCCTACGAGCAGTACTTC. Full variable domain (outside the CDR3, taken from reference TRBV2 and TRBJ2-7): EPEVTQTPSHQVTQMGQEVILRCVPISNHLYFYWYRQILGQKVEFLVSFYNNEISEKSEIFDDQFSVERPDGSNFTLKIRSTKLEDSAMYFCASSARAGGSYEQYFGPGTRLTVT.

The CDR3 region is CASSPKYLPTGELFF. The CDR3 DNA is TGTGCCAGCAGCCCAAAATACCTGCCGACCGGGGAGCTGTTTTTT. The rearrangement links TRBV4-2 to TRBJ2-2, with D unresolved. This CDR3 comprises 15 residues. V was shortened by 4 bases and J by 5 bases, with 14 bases between the two germline ends. Germline-derived CDR1 and CDR2 are LGHNA and YNFKEQ.

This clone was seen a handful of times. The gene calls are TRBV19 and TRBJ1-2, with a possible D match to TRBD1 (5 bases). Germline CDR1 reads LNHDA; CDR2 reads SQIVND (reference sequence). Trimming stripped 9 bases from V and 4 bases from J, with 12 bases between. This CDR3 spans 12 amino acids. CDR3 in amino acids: CASIKGTYGYTF. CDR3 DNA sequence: TGTGCCAGCATAAAAGGGACCTATGGCTACACCTTC.

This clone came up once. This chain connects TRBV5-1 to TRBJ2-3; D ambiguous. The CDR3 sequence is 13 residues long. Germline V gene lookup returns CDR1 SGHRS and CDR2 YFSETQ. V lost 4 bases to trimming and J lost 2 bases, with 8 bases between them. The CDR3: CASSLDVTDTQYF. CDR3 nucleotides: TGCGCCAGCAGCCTGGACGTCACAGATACGCAGTATTTT.

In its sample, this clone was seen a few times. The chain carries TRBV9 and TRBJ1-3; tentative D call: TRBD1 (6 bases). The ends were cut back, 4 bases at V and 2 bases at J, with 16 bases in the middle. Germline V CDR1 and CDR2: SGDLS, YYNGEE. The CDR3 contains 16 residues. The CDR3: CASSSEGSGAGNTIYF. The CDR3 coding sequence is TGTGCCAGCAGCTCAGAAGGATCAGGGGCTGGAAACACCATATATTTT.

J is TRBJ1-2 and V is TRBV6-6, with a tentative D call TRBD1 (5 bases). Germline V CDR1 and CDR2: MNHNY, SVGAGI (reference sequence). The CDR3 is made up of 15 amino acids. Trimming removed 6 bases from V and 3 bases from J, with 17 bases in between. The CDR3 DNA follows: TGTGCCAGCAGACCTGGGGCAGGGAGCGACTATGGCTACACCTTC. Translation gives CASRPGAGSDYGYTF.

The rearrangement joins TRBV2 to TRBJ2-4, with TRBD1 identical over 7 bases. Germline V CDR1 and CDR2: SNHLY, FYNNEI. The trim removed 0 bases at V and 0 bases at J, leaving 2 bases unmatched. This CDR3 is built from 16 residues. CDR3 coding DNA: TGTGCCAGCAGTGAAGCGGGACAGCTAGCCAAAAACATTCAGTACTTC. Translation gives CASSEAGQLAKNIQYF.

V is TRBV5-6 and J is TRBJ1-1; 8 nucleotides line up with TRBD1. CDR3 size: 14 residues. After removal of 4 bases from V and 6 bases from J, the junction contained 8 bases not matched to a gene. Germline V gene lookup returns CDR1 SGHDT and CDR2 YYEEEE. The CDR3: CASSKTGVASEAFF. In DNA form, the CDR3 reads TGTGCCAGCAGCAAGACAGGGGTTGCCTCTGAAGCTTTCTTT.

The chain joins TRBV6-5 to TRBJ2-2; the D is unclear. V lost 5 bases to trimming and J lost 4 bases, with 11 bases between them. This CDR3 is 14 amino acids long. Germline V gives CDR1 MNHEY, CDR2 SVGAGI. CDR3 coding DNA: TGTGCCAGCAGTCACCGCCAAGCCACCGGGGAGCTGTTTTTT. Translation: CASSHRQATGELFF.